The source of this T cell receptor beta chain is a study of beta chain features in type 1 diabetes (dated by TCRdb to the late 2010s). Background on the whole study: Mean age, gender distribution, total cell number and subset yield were not different between patients and healthy donors. In the study, recently diagnosed type 1 diabetes patients and matched healthy donors were compared on the TCRB repertoires of their sorted circulating CD4+ T cell subsets. Whereas all 30 or so donors provided naive and central memory subsets, regulatory and stem cell-like memory subsets were isolated from just 8 patients and about eight healthy donors. A total of just under 110,000,000 sorted cells were examined across all samples, and RNA yield correlated strongly with the number of cells per subset.

In this sample, this clone turned up a few times. The clone's antigen remains unknown. Base qualities are not at hand, and no much larger clone is one base apart. Between the V and J ends, shortened by 4 bases and 3 bases respectively, the junction contains 10 bases. CDR3 length: 13 amino acids, cysteine to phenylalanine. Only CDR3 DNA is held: 39 bases, read in frame from base 1. CDR1 and CDR2 (MGHRA, YSYEKL) derive from the germline V gene. The entire isolated RNA was reverse transcribed using the High Capacity cDNA Reverse Transcription Kit, and thus expressed TCRB transcripts were sequenced. Deep immunoSEQ sequencing was performed on naive, central memory and regulatory T cell samples, with an average of approximately 3.9 million total reads per sample. Sorted cells were lysed in RLT buffer, and RNA was extracted using DNase-treated RNeasy Micro or Mini kits according to cell number. To prevent cross-contamination, each cell subset was processed individually, whereas patient and healthy donor samples were processed jointly. TCRB sequences were amplified from cDNA with the immunoSEQ multiplex PCR, producing 87-bp fragments spanning the CDR3 region. The amplicons were sequenced using the Illumina HiSeq platform. The study's processing was this. PCR bias was computationally corrected using synthetic template baselines, reads within Hamming distance 2 were collapsed, and singletons that could not be merged were discarded. By aligning reads against IMGT, V, D and J genes, CDR3 length, and insertions or deletions at six rearrangement sites were assigned. Within each subset, clonotype counts were normalized to the number of sorted cells before true diversity and Gini coefficients were calculated with the tcR R package. The overlap coefficient, calculated on TCRB nucleotide sequences, was used to quantify repertoire sharing. Out-of-frame TCRB sequences from naive cells were analyzed to stand in for the pre-selection repertoire. Sourced from immuneACCESS, this table was stored by TCRdb with only in-frame sequences that have V and J called. A share of the clones is absent; for the studies checked, an unresolved V gene accounts for under half, and the remainder has no known explanation. For V, J and clone size, that table is used; D and trimming come from the DNA. The sample table lists 620,000 or so clones, about a sixth of them with a count of one. The ten largest clones capture around 0.1% of the sample.

Each donor gave one peripheral blood draw, averaging approximately 0.12 L, which was collected into heparinised tubes. Naive, central memory, regulatory and stem cell-like memory CD4+ T cells were sorted on a BD FACSAria II using a panel including CD45RO, CCR7, CD25, CD127, CD95 and CD27. All sorted populations exceeded 95% purity. PBMCs were isolated immediately by Lymphoprep density gradient centrifugation and stained directly without culture. So that batch effects would be minimized, each experiment stained and sorted samples in pairs, pairing one healthy donor with one patient. General study outcomes and caveats: Naive, central memory and regulatory TCRB repertoires appeared more similar among patients than among healthy donors. At VDJ recombination sites, type 1 diabetes patients had fewer insertions and more deleted nucleotides, which implies abnormalities in thymic rearrangement. Because cDNA was sequenced instead of genomic DNA, activated cells with high expression could be over-represented, although the groups did not differ in activation or CD3 levels. HLA sub-analyses involved small numbers of individuals, so any influence of HLA type on TCRB rearrangement remained unresolved. Type 1 diabetes patients showed a moderate but significant shortening of TCRB CDR3 length in all four CD4+ subsets. Shorter templates might have been favored by PCR, but patient and control samples were amplified and corrected together, so both groups would have been affected equally by any skew.

The V gene is TRBV4-1 and the J gene is TRBJ2-7, with the D gene not clear enough to name. The source is a man younger than 35 in good health. The sample taken for sequencing was naive CD4+ T cells from blood. The meaning of the sample's cell subset or site label: true naive CD4+ T cells. In nucleotide form, the sequence is TGCGCCAGCAGCCTCGGAACTAACTACGAGCAGTACTTC. Its translation is CASSLGTNYEQYF.